This T cell receptor (beta chain) stems from a study of blood T cells in healthy people across ages. Notes on the study in general: Any changes in expanded clonotypes were possibly confounded, as donor CMV status remained unknown.

In this sample, this clonotype turned up a few times. Antigen: not known. Individuals who donated were healthy Caucasians from Russia aged roughly 6 to 95. Germline V CDR1 and CDR2: DFQATT, SNEGSKA (reference sequence). V lost 1 base and J lost 6; bases outside the gene matches: 8. The CDR3 is made up of 14 amino acids. Primed by a sample-barcoded 5' primer and a J-beta primer mix, a second PCR proceeded for 7 to 11 cycles. Using its own MiXCR run on the 5' RACE reads, TCRdb lists one record per CDR3 protein. The sample shows around 2 million distinct CDR3 sequences, around 42% of them seen only once. The chain joins TRBV20-1 to TRBJ2-7; TRBD1 matches at 8 bases. The receptor was isolated from a human donor in good health. Input material: blood. The CDR3 region has the DNA TGCAGTGCTAGAGTGTGGACAGGGTACTCCGAGCAGTACTTC. Translating gives CSARVWTGYSEQYF.